This entry lists 19 T cell receptor beta chains sequenced from one sample in a study of blood T cell repertoires in COVID-19. Using immunoSEQ multiplex PCR, the repertoire was profiled, and TCRdb retains in-frame clones only, with some absent. This table holds 100,000 to 150,000 clones, about 91% found once. Source material: peripheral blood. The origin of the receptors is a man aged 50-59 years with acute or convalescent COVID-19.

The chain employs TRBV7-9 and TRBJ1-4; possible D gene TRBD1, 6 bases. This CDR3 has 16 amino acids. Per the germline V gene, CDR1 is SEHNR and CDR2 is FQNEAQ (reference sequence). V was trimmed by 5 bases and J by 3 bases, leaving 16 bases between them. The CDR3 reads CASSPEGGAANEKLFF. Here the CDR3 DNA reads TGTGCCAGCAGCCCCGAGGGGGGGGCGGCTAATGAAAAACTGTTTTTT.

V is TRBV2 and J is TRBJ1-2, with D possibly TRBD1 on 5 matching bases. This CDR3 is built from 15 residues. V shed 2 bases and J shed 0 bases, with 10 bases lying between them. Germline loops: CDR1 SNHLY, CDR2 FYNNEI. CDR3 nucleotide sequence: TGTGCCAGCAGTGAACAGGTCAGGGCTAACTATGGCTACACCTTC. Protein: CASSEQVRANYGYTF.

The CDR3 nucleotides read TGTGCCAGCAGGAAGTTCGGGACAGGGAGGGTTGGCTATGGCTACACCTTC. It is translated as CASRKFGTGRVGYGYTF. The chain links TRBV2 to TRBJ1-2; TRBD1 matches at 9 bases. V was pared by 6 bases and J by 4 bases, with 15 bases of the junction left unmatched. CDR3 size: 17 residues. CDR1 is SNHLY, CDR2 FYNNEI, per germline.

This chain joins TRBV11-2 and TRBJ1-1; a weak D match, TRBD1 (5 bases). CDR3 size: 15 residues. The germline CDR1 and CDR2 sequences are SGHAT and FQNNGV. Trimming left V 1 base short and J 10 bases short, with 19 bases between. The CDR3 DNA reads as TGTGCCAGCAGCTTAGGATTGTCCCCGGGAGGGGTAGCTTTCTTT. Its translation is CASSLGLSPGGVAFF.

This chain connects TRBV3-1 (or the pseudogene TRBV3-2) to TRBJ1-1; D may be TRBD1 (5 bases). Germline assignment: CDR1 LGHDT and CDR2 YNNKEL (reference sequence). This CDR3 region has 13 residues. V was trimmed by 5 bases and J by 1 base, leaving 8 bases between them. The CDR3 nucleotides are TGTGCCAGCAGCGAAAGGGGGAACACTGAAGCTTTCTTT. Translating gives CASSERGNTEAFF.

In its sample, this clone was seen once. The J gene is TRBJ1-5, the V gene TRBV19; the D gene is possibly TRBD1 (6 bases). Germline V CDR1 and CDR2: LNHDA, SQIVND (reference sequence). V shed 5 bases and J shed 1 base, with 15 bases lying between them. The CDR3 extends over 16 amino acids. CDR3 protein: CASSLYRAASNQPQHF. The CDR3 DNA reads as TGTGCCAGTAGTCTTTACAGGGCCGCGAGCAATCAGCCCCAGCATTTT.

The rearrangement joins TRBV3-1 (or the pseudogene TRBV3-2) to TRBJ2-4; D might be TRBD2 (6 bases). V shed 1 base and J shed 0 bases, with 16 bases lying between them. Germline V lookup: CDR1 LGHDT, CDR2 YNNKEL (reference sequence). The CDR3 consists of 18 residues. DNA of the CDR3: TGTGCCAGCAGCCAAGGCGACGGGAGCCGACTAGCCAAAAACATTCAGTACTTC. It encodes CASSQGDGSRLAKNIQYF.

The chain links TRBV7-2 to TRBJ1-2; the D is unclear. V lost 1 base, J lost 0 bases, and 9 bases lay in between. The CDR3 spans 15 residues. Germline V gives CDR1 SGHTA, CDR2 FQGNSA. CDR3 in amino acids: CASSLDYRTNYGYTF. In DNA form, the CDR3 reads TGTGCCAGCAGCTTAGATTATAGAACTAACTATGGCTACACCTTC.

The chain uses TRBV11-2 and TRBJ1-2; D is undetermined. From germline, CDR1 is SGHAT and CDR2 FQNNGV. V lost 3 bases and J 1 base, leaving 6 bases between the germline ends. The CDR3 extends over 13 amino acids. Here the CDR3 DNA reads TGTGCCAGCAGCTTCTTACATAACTATGGCTACACCTTC. Its protein is CASSFLHNYGYTF.

In this sample, this clone turned up once. This chain uses TRBV7-9 with TRBJ2-2; possibly TRBD2 for D (5 bases). V lost 5 bases, J lost 7 bases, and 17 bases lay in between. The CDR3 has 15 residues. From germline, CDR1 is SEHNR and CDR2 FQNEAQ (reference sequence). DNA of the CDR3: TGTGCCAGCAGCAAAGAGGGAGTAAAGGGCGGGGAGCTGTTTTTT. Translated, it gives CASSKEGVKGGELFF.

This rearrangement joins TRBV28 to TRBJ2-7; unclear D gene. V lost 5 bases and J 6 bases, leaving 11 bases between the germline ends. There are 12 residues in the CDR3. Germline V lookup: CDR1 MDHEN, CDR2 SYDVKM. CDR3 residues: CASSILTGEQYF. The DNA for the CDR3 is TGTGCCAGCAGTATCCTTACCGGCGAGCAGTACTTC.

This chain joins TRBV11-2 and TRBJ2-3; TRBD1 matches at 7 bases. The germline gives CDR1 SGHAT, CDR2 FQNNGV. V lost 5 bases, J lost 6 bases, and 14 bases stayed unmatched. The CDR3 contains 16 residues. The CDR3 reads CASSAPTGFSVDTQYF. DNA of the CDR3: TGTGCCAGCAGCGCCCCGACAGGGTTCAGTGTGGATACGCAGTATTTT.

J is TRBJ2-7 and V is TRBV5-6; D remains unclear. This CDR3 region has 13 residues. Trimming removed 0 bases from V and 2 bases from J, with 6 bases in between. Germline lookup yields CDR1 SGHDT and CDR2 YYEEEE. The CDR3 loop reads CASSLVLAYEQYF. CDR3 sequence (DNA): TGTGCCAGCAGCTTGGTATTAGCCTACGAGCAGTACTTC.

V and J are TRBV2 and TRBJ1-5; no firm D call. The germline V and J ends were trimmed by 3 bases and 3 bases, with 9 bases remaining between them. The CDR3 spans 14 residues. Germline CDR1 SNHLY, CDR2 FYNNEI. The CDR3 DNA is TGTGCCAGCAGTGAGGGCAGAAACAATCAGCCCCAGCATTTT. This codes for CASSEGRNNQPQHF.

In its sample, this clone was seen once. The chain combines TRBV19 with TRBJ2-1; 7 nucleotides agree with TRBD1. The trim removed 4 bases at V and 3 bases at J, leaving 3 bases unmatched. Germline V CDR1 and CDR2: LNHDA, SQIVND (reference sequence). This CDR3 has 14 residues. The CDR3 here is CASSRAGGYNEQFF. In nucleotides, the CDR3 is TGTGCCAGTAGTAGGGCAGGGGGCTACAATGAGCAGTTCTTC.

The rearrangement uses TRBV5-1 and TRBJ2-7; D may be TRBD1 (6 bases). Germline CDR1 SGHRS, CDR2 YFSETQ. This CDR3 region has 13 residues. With 3 bases removed from V and 2 bases from J, the gap between germline ends came to 9 bases. The CDR3 loop is CASSSGQTYEQYF. CDR3 bases: TGCGCCAGCAGCTCAGGACAGACCTACGAGCAGTACTTC.

This chain uses TRBV11-1 with TRBJ1-1; 10 positions agree with TRBD1. V dropped 5 bases and J dropped 6; count of bases not matched to a gene: 3. The germline gives CDR1 SGHAT, CDR2 FQDESV (reference sequence). There are 13 residues in the CDR3. In DNA form, the CDR3 reads TGTGCCAGCAGCACCGGGACAGGGGCTGAAGCTTTCTTT. It translates to CASSTGTGAEAFF.

The CDR3 DNA reads as TGTGCCAGCAGTCGAGGCTCGGTGCCCTCGAACACTGAAGCTTTCTTT. Amino acid sequence: CASSRGSVPSNTEAFF. This chain links TRBV28 with TRBJ1-1, with unresolved D. V was pared by 5 bases and J by 1 base, with 17 bases between. Germline V gene data show CDR1 as MDHEN and CDR2 as SYDVKM. CDR3 length: 16 amino acids.

The V call is TRBV27, the J call TRBJ1-1; maybe TRBD1 (5 bases). V was trimmed by 2 bases and J by 12 bases, leaving 16 bases between them. This CDR3 spans 13 amino acids. The germline CDR1 and CDR2 sequences are MNHEY and SMNVEV (reference sequence). CDR3 DNA: TGTGCCAGCAGTTTAGATGTCAACAGGCCAACTTTCTTT. Amino acid sequence: CASSLDVNRPTFF.